These 12 T cell receptor beta chains share one sample of origin, sequenced in a study of blood T cell repertoires in COVID-19. Here immunoSEQ multiplex PCR was the method, and the copy in TCRdb shows in-frame clones only, minus some. The data show approximately 160,000 clones, with around 80% seen just once and less than 3.5% held by the top ten. The sequenced sample consisted of peripheral blood. These receptors originate from a woman aged 60-70 years with acute or convalescent COVID-19.

For this clone: The sample has other DNA sequences that encode this CDR3 too. The J gene is TRBJ2-7, the V gene TRBV5-1, with TRBD1 as a possible D gene (5 bases). V was cut by 4 bases and J by 3 bases, with 8 bases left in between. Germline CDR1 SGHRS, CDR2 YFSETQ. The CDR3 consists of 12 residues. The CDR3 spells CASSGQGYEQYF. The CDR3 coding sequence is TGCGCCAGCAGCGGGCAGGGCTACGAGCAGTACTTC. Full variable domain (missing parts from reference TRBV5-1 and TRBJ2-7): KAGVTQTPRYLIKTRGQQVTLSCSPISGHRSVSWYQQTPGQGLQFLFEYFSETQRNKGNFPGRFSGRQFSNSRSEMNVSTLELGDSALYLCASSGQGYEQYFGPGTRLTVT.

This clone was observed once. The genes are TRBV4-1 and TRBJ2-7; 7 nucleotides agree with TRBD2. Germline CDR1 reads MGHRA; CDR2 reads YSYEKL. The V segment lost 0 bases and the J segment 3 bases; nucleotides outside the gene matches: 11. The CDR3 consists of 17 residues. This CDR3 is CASSQDGGLPAYYEQYF. CDR3 bases: TGCGCCAGCAGCCAAGACGGGGGGTTGCCCGCCTACTACGAGCAGTACTTC.

The chain combines TRBV28 with TRBJ1-6; 9 bases line up with TRBD1. The J segment lost 5 bases and the V segment lost 6 bases, leaving 5 bases of the junction unmatched. CDR1 is MDHEN and CDR2 is SYDVKM in the germline V gene. The CDR3 is 15 residues long. CDR3 region: CASSGGQGNNSPLHF. CDR3 DNA: TGTGCCAGCAGCGGGGGACAGGGAAATAATTCACCCCTCCACTTT.

The V call is TRBV28, the J call TRBJ2-7; 7 nucleotides line up with TRBD1. The CDR3 is 13 residues long. Looked up from germline, CDR1 is MDHEN and CDR2 is SYDVKM. V was pared by 8 bases and J by 5 bases, with 9 bases of the junction left unmatched. The CDR3 DNA follows: TGTGCCAGCTGCCAAGGGGGCAAAGACGAGCAGTACTTC. Protein sequence: CASCQGGKDEQYF.

Note on this clone: The sample holds other DNA sequences that translate to the same CDR3. The J gene is TRBJ1-1, the V gene TRBV18, with D possibly TRBD1 on 5 matching bases. V lost 6 bases and J lost 5, with 13 bases in between. Per the germline V gene, CDR1 is KGHSH and CDR2 is LQKENI. The CDR3 consists of 13 residues. The CDR3 loop is CASSQNGGTEAFF. As DNA, the CDR3 is TGTGCCAGCTCGCAGAATGGGGGGACTGAAGCTTTCTTT.

The chain carries TRBV28 and TRBJ2-7; 11 bases fit TRBD2. CDR3 length: 14 amino acids. Germline trimming cut 6 bases from V and 4 bases from J; bases unmatched to any gene: 5. Germline V gene sequence: CDR1 MDHEN, CDR2 SYDVKM. The CDR3 region is CASSETSGNYEQYF. As DNA, the CDR3 is TGTGCCAGCAGCGAGACTAGCGGGAATTACGAGCAGTACTTC.

The chain combines TRBV5-6 with TRBJ2-5; 8 bases match TRBD1. This CDR3 comprises 14 residues. V dropped 6 bases and J dropped 4; count of bases not matched to a gene: 8. Germline loops: CDR1 SGHDT, CDR2 YYEEEE. CDR3 in amino acids: CASTRPTGAETQYF. In nucleotides, the CDR3 is TGTGCCAGCACCCGCCCGACAGGGGCAGAGACCCAGTACTTC. The variable domain in full, completed from reference TRBV5-6 and TRBJ2-5, reads DAGVTQSPTHLIKTRGQQVTLRCSPKSGHDTVSWYQQALGQGPQFIFQYYEEEERQRGNFPDRFSGHQFPNYSSELNVNALLLGDSALYLCASTRPTGAETQYFGPGTRLLVL.

This chain joins TRBV28 and TRBJ2-1; 11 bases map to TRBD1. The CDR3 has 17 residues. Per germline, CDR1 MDHEN and CDR2 SYDVKM. Losses at the gene ends were 1 base for V and 1 base for J; bases not matched to a gene: 3. The CDR3 reads CASSLYGTGGSYNEQFF. CDR3 coding DNA: TGTGCCAGCAGTTTATACGGGACAGGGGGTTCCTACAATGAGCAGTTCTTC. Looking up the rest from reference TRBV28 and TRBJ2-1 gives the full variable domain: DVKVTQSSRYLVKRTGEKVFLECVQDMDHENMFWYRQDPGLGLRLIYFSYDVKMKEKGDIPEGYSVSREKKERFSLILESASTNQTSMYLCASSLYGTGGSYNEQFFGPGTRLTVL.

The J gene is TRBJ1-6, the V gene TRBV21-1. TRBV21-1 is marked as a pseudogene. This CDR3 is built from 15 residues. The CDR3, as DNA: TGTGCCAGCAGCAACGGGTGCTCCTATAATTCACCCCTCCACTTT. Amino acids: CASSNGCSYNSPLHF.

The gene calls are TRBV11-1 and TRBJ1-1, with a possible D match to TRBD1 (6 bases). Between the trimmed V and J ends, which lost 5 bases and 4 bases, there was a span of 11 bases. CDR3 length equals 13 residues. Germline assignment: CDR1 SGHAT and CDR2 FQDESV (reference sequence). In DNA, the CDR3 is TGTGCCAGCAGCCTCGGACAGCTCACTGAAGCTTTCTTT. This translates into CASSLGQLTEAFF. The complete variable domain, with remaining parts taken from reference TRBV11-1 and TRBJ1-1, reads EAEVAQSPRYKITEKSQAVAFWCDPISGHATLYWYRQILGQGPELLVQFQDESVVDDSQLPKDRFSAERLKGVDSTLKIQPAELGDSAMYLCASSLGQLTEAFFGQGTRLTVV.

Of note for this clone: Other DNA sequences from this sample encode an identical CDR3 as well. V and J are TRBV7-9 and TRBJ1-1, with TRBD1 as a possible D gene (5 bases). CDR1 is SEHNR and CDR2 is FQNEAQ in the germline V gene (reference sequence). The CDR3 is 12 residues long. V shed 5 bases and J shed 5 bases, with 9 bases lying between them. CDR3 sequence: CASSRGGTEAFF. CDR3 sequence (DNA): TGTGCCAGCAGCCGGGGGGGGACTGAAGCTTTCTTT.

The chain uses TRBV5-1 and TRBJ1-4, with 8 bases identical to TRBD1. CDR1 and CDR2 from the germline V gene are SGHRS and YFSETQ. The CDR3 consists of 15 residues. Trimming removed 2 bases from V and 7 bases from J; junction bases left unmatched: 7. CDR3 nucleotides: TGCGCCAGCAGCTTCTCGACAGGGGCGGGTGAAAAACTGTTTTTT. It translates to CASSFSTGAGEKLFF.